The 17 T cell receptor beta chains below come from one sample, sequenced in a study of response to subunit inactivated influenza vaccine. TCRdb passed the RT-PCR reads through MiXCR, listing each CDR3 protein once. Of approximately 730,000 distinct CDR3 sequences in the sample, about 14% were seen once. Sequences were derived from PBMCs from blood, sampled 14 days before vaccination. All receptors come from a man in his fifties or sixties who received an inactivated influenza vaccine.

This chain connects TRBV6-5 to TRBJ2-2; D might be TRBD2 (7 bases). Germline CDR1 MNHEY, CDR2 SVGAGI. The CDR3 sequence is 15 residues long. V was cut by 7 bases and J by 6 bases, with 18 bases left in between. This CDR3 reads CASNRGGPPPGELFF. The CDR3 region has the DNA TGTGCCAGCAATCGCGGGGGCCCCCCCCCCGGGGAGCTGTTTTTT.

This chain links TRBV20-1 with TRBJ2-1; D remains ambiguous. Trimming stripped 0 bases from V and 9 bases from J, with 9 bases between. Per germline, CDR1 DFQATT and CDR2 SNEGSKA (reference sequence). The length of the CDR3 is 12 residues. The CDR3 nucleotides are TGCAGTGCTAGAGATCCAGCCCGTGAGCAGTTCTTC. Amino acid sequence: CSARDPAREQFF.

The genes are TRBV11-1 and TRBJ1-3; 7 nucleotides agree with TRBD1. CDR3 size: 18 residues. V dropped 6 bases and J dropped 0; count of bases not matched to a gene: 14. Per the germline V gene, CDR1 is SGHAT and CDR2 is FQDESV (reference sequence). CDR3 protein: CASRGDRRMRNSGNTIYF. The CDR3 coding sequence is TGTGCCAGCAGGGGGGACAGAAGAATGAGAAACTCTGGAAACACCATATATTTT.

CDR3 sequence reads: CASRRGGTYNEQFF. The CDR3 coding sequence is TGTGCCAGCAGAAGGGGGGGGACCTACAATGAGCAGTTCTTC. The genes are TRBV2 and TRBJ2-1, with D tentatively TRBD2 (7 bases). V lost 6 bases to trimming and J lost 2 bases, with 11 bases between them. The germline CDR1 and CDR2 sequences are SNHLY and FYNNEI. The CDR3 loop spans 14 amino acids.

A few counts support this clonotype. V usage is TRBV6-1 and J usage is TRBJ2-7; 7 bases are shared with TRBD1. J lost 3 bases, V lost 5 bases, and 10 bases had no gene match. Germline loops: CDR1 MNHNS, CDR2 SASEGT. The CDR3 consists of 15 residues. The CDR3 DNA is TGTGCCAGCAGTACCCCGGGTAGGGGGCTCTACGAGCAGTACTTC. It translates to CASSTPGRGLYEQYF.

This clonotype turned up a few times. The CDR3 region is CASSSGRTDSPLHF. CDR3 coding DNA: TGCGCCAGCAGCTCGGGACGGACAGATTCACCCCTCCACTTT. The chain uses TRBV5-1 and TRBJ1-6; weak D call: TRBD1 (6 bases). CDR3 size: 14 residues. Germline V gene lookup returns CDR1 SGHRS and CDR2 YFSETQ. Trimming pared 3 bases from V and 8 bases from J, leaving 12 bases between.

There are a few counts of this clonotype. The rearrangement links TRBV5-1 to TRBJ2-5; 9 bases fit TRBD2. With V trimmed by 4 bases and J by 4 bases, 14 bases remained unmatched. The CDR3 sequence is 17 residues long. Per the germline V gene, CDR1 is SGHRS and CDR2 is YFSETQ. The CDR3 region is CASSVPSVAGVGETQYF. CDR3 nucleotides: TGCGCCAGCAGCGTACCGTCCGTAGCGGGAGTGGGAGAGACCCAGTACTTC.

This clonotype has just a few counts. The chain carries TRBV5-8 and TRBJ2-2; D may correspond to TRBD1 or TRBD2 (5 bases each). Germline V gene data show CDR1 as SGHTS and CDR2 as YDEGEE. Between the trimmed V and J ends, which lost 1 base and 4 bases, there was a span of 11 bases. This CDR3 contains 15 residues. CDR3 sequence (DNA): TGTGCCAGCAGCTTGTTCAGGGCGGGCACCGGGGAGCTGTTTTTT. Translating it yields CASSLFRAGTGELFF.

Many counts were recorded for this clonotype. The genes are TRBV12-3 or TRBV12-4 and TRBJ1-1; D gene unclear. Trimming removed 6 bases from V and 5 bases from J, with 16 bases in between. The CDR3 runs 14 residues. CDR3 sequence reads: CASSDTGGGTEAFF. CDR3 sequence (DNA): TGTGCCAGCAGCGATACGGGAGGCGGGACTGAAGCTTTCTTT.

As regards this clonotype: The junction shows a germline mismatch at one end, possibly a read error. V is TRBV5-1 and J is TRBJ2-7; the D is unclear. From germline, CDR1 is SGHRS and CDR2 YFSETQ. This CDR3 is built from 11 residues. The DNA for the CDR3 is TGCGCCAGCAGCTTCGGGTACGTGCAGTACTTC. Translation gives CASSFGYVQYF.

This clonotype has more than one count but fewer than ten. The chain is built from TRBV2 and TRBJ2-3; the match to TRBD2 covers 10 bases. V trimming: 5 bases; J trimming: 2 bases; junction bases outside the gene matches: 1. This CDR3 region has 14 residues. CDR1 is SNHLY, CDR2 FYNNEI, per germline. The CDR3 bases are TGTGCCAGCAGTAGCGGGAGGGACACAGATACGCAGTATTTT. This sequence encodes CASSSGRDTDTQYF.

The chain carries TRBV5-4 and TRBJ1-1, with D possibly TRBD1 on 5 matching bases. The CDR3 extends over 13 amino acids. CDR1 is SGHNT, CDR2 YYREEE, per germline (reference sequence). The ends were cut back, 5 bases at V and 1 base at J, with 9 bases in the middle. CDR3 nucleotides: TGTGCCAGCAGGTTGAGGGGGAACACTGAAGCTTTCTTT. It translates to CASRLRGNTEAFF.

This clonotype was found a few times. The chain combines TRBV28 with TRBJ1-5, with 7 bases lining up with TRBD1. The CDR3 sequence is 15 residues long. Unmatched junction bases numbered 5, after V lost 6 bases and J lost 0 bases. CDR1 is MDHEN, CDR2 SYDVKM, per germline. The CDR3 nucleotides are TGTGCCAGCAGAGACAGGGCCTATAGCAATCAGCCCCAGCATTTT. This translates into CASRDRAYSNQPQHF.

This clonotype was seen a handful of times. The rearrangement links TRBV5-1 to TRBJ2-3; 8 bases match TRBD1. V shed 4 bases and J 10 bases; nucleotides not matched to a gene: 11. CDR3 length: 14 amino acids. Germline V CDR1 and CDR2: SGHRS, YFSETQ. DNA for the CDR3: TGCGCCAGCAGCCCAGGACGGAAGGACAGGGCGCAGTATTTT. It encodes CASSPGRKDRAQYF.

This chain connects TRBV15 to TRBJ2-1, with TRBD2 matching 9 bases. CDR1 and CDR2 from the germline V gene are LNHNV and YYDKDF (reference sequence). The CDR3 covers 15 residues. V shed 5 bases, J shed 2 bases, and the junction held 4 bases outside the gene matches. CDR3 region: CATSGAGGTYNEQFF. Written as DNA, the CDR3 is TGTGCCACCAGCGGAGCGGGGGGAACCTACAATGAGCAGTTCTTC.

This clonotype was seen many times. The genes are TRBV18 and TRBJ1-5, with 8 nucleotides matching TRBD1. The V and J ends lost 3 bases and 9 bases, in that order; junction bases with no gene match: 7. CDR3 length: 14 amino acids. Germline V lookup: CDR1 KGHSH, CDR2 LQKENI. The CDR3 is CASSPDGTGRPQHF. DNA for the CDR3: TGTGCCAGCTCACCCGATGGGACAGGCCGGCCCCAGCATTTT.

Only a few counts were recorded for this clonotype. The rearrangement uses TRBV5-8 and TRBJ1-5; 9 nucleotides align to TRBD1. The germline gives CDR1 SGHTS, CDR2 YDEGEE. The CDR3 covers 16 residues. J gave up 0 bases and V 5 bases, and 6 bases lay outside the gene matches. The CDR3 loop is CASRGQGRNSNQPQHF. CDR3 DNA: TGTGCCAGCAGGGGACAGGGACGGAATAGCAATCAGCCCCAGCATTTT.